The 8 T cell receptor beta chains below come from one sample, sequenced in a study of identifying expanded T cells in peripheral blood. Method: immunoSEQ multiplex PCR; TCRdb's copy keeps in-frame clones and lacks some. The sample has 80,000 to 95,000 clones, around 88% seen once. Material for sequencing was blood. These TCRs come from a person aged 18 to 70 in good health.

The V and J genes are TRBV29-1 and TRBJ2-1, with 7 bases matching TRBD1. Trimming cost V 2 bases and J 2 bases; bases outside gene matches: 6. The CDR3 has 15 residues. In germline, CDR1 is SQVTM, CDR2 ANQGSEA. The chain's CDR3 is CSVETRDSTYNEQFF. The CDR3 DNA is TGCAGCGTTGAAACGAGGGACAGTACCTACAATGAGCAGTTCTTC.

The chain recombines TRBV28 with TRBJ2-1, with D perhaps matching TRBD1 (5 bases). The CDR3 length is 14 residues. The V gene's germline CDR1 is MDHEN and CDR2 SYDVKM. Trimming removed 5 bases from V and 4 bases from J, with 12 bases in between. The CDR3 DNA reads TGTGCCAGCAGTGTGGATCAGGGTTACAATGAGCAGTTCTTC. This codes for CASSVDQGYNEQFF.

CDR3 protein: CASSLLGLSSYNEQFF. DNA of the CDR3: TGTGCCAGCAGCTTACTAGGATTAAGCTCCTACAATGAGCAGTTCTTC. The chain is built from TRBV7-2 and TRBJ2-1, with D hard to call. This CDR3 region has 16 residues. Germline CDR1 is SGHTA and CDR2 is FQGNSA. Trimming took 2 bases from V and 0 from J, leaving 11 bases between them.

The chain combines TRBV7-2 with TRBJ1-3, with D uncertain. This CDR3 has 13 residues. Per the germline V gene, CDR1 is SGHTA and CDR2 is FQGNSA. V dropped 6 bases and J dropped 0 bases, with 6 bases sitting between them. CDR3 DNA sequence: TGTGCCAGCAGTTGGAGCTCTGGAAACACCATATATTTT. This translates into CASSWSSGNTIYF.

The rearrangement joins TRBV6-1 to TRBJ2-7; D remains unclear. This CDR3 has 14 amino acids. CDR1 and CDR2 (germline): MNHNS, SASEGT. Trimming pared 3 bases from V and 5 bases from J, leaving 14 bases between. CDR3: CASSDRPLLNEQYF. Here the CDR3 DNA reads TGTGCCAGCAGTGACAGGCCTCTACTCAACGAGCAGTACTTC.

The chain links TRBV4-3 to TRBJ1-2, with 8 nucleotides matching TRBD1. The CDR3 has 18 residues. Germline lookup yields CDR1 LGHNA and CDR2 YSLEER. V lost 0 bases, J lost 1 base, and 10 bases stayed unmatched. The CDR3 here is CASSQDSRGRGLNYGYTF. The CDR3 DNA is TGCGCCAGCAGCCAAGATTCTAGAGGCAGGGGGCTTAACTATGGCTACACCTTC.

This clone was recorded once. V gene TRBV6-5 combines with J gene TRBJ2-3; no clear D gene. The CDR3 consists of 15 residues. Germline V gene data show CDR1 as MNHEY and CDR2 as SVGAGI. V shed 6 bases and J shed 3 bases, with 16 bases lying between them. Here the CDR3 DNA reads TGTGCCAGCAGCCCCCCTCCCGAGTCGACAGATACGCAGTATTTT. Residues: CASSPPPESTDTQYF.

This clone was observed a single time. The chain is built from TRBV4-2 and TRBJ2-5; 7 positions match TRBD2. Germline-derived CDR1 and CDR2 are LGHNA and YNFKEQ. Trimming cost V 0 bases and J 2 bases; bases outside gene matches: 6. The CDR3 loop spans 16 amino acids. Here the CDR3 reads CASSQEGGIPQETQYF. CDR3 DNA sequence: TGTGCCAGCAGCCAAGAGGGAGGGATTCCTCAAGAGACCCAGTACTTC.